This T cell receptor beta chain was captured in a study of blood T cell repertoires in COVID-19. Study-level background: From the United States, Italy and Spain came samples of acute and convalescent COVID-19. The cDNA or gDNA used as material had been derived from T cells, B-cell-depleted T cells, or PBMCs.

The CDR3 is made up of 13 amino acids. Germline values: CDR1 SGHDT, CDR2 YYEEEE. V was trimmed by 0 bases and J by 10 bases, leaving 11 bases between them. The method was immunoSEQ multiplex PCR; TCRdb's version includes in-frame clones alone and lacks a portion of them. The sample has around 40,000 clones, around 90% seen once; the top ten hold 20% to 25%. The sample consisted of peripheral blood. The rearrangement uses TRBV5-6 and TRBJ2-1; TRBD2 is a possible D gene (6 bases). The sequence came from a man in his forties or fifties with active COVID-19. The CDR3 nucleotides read TGTGCCAGCAGCTTGGGAGTCCGGGAGGAGCAGTTCTTC. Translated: CASSLGVREEQFF.